The 15 T cell receptor beta chains in this list originate from one sample, sequenced in a study of T cells in Graves' hyperthyroidism and ophthalmopathy. Researchers amplified the TCR beta CDR3 regions from RNA transcripts. The HTBI set primed first-round TCR CDR3 RT-PCR. TCRdb redid the calling of the multiplex PCR reads with MiXCR, one entry per CDR3 protein. The table includes 500,000 to 650,000 distinct CDR3 sequences, about 14% detected once. What was sequenced was blood. These receptors were collected from a woman aged 45-65 years with Graves' ophthalmopathy.

V and J are TRBV7-2 and TRBJ2-1, with a possible D match to TRBD2 (6 bases). This CDR3 region has 16 residues. V was pared by 6 bases and J by 3 bases, with 18 bases between. The V gene's germline CDR1 is SGHTA and CDR2 FQGNSA. CDR3 coding DNA: TGTGCCAGCAGGTCAGTTGGGACTTTCAACTACAATGAGCAGTTCTTC. Translating it yields CASRSVGTFNYNEQFF.

This clonotype has at least ten counts. The J gene is TRBJ1-1, the V gene TRBV12-3 or TRBV12-4, with D tentatively TRBD1 (6 bases). The CDR3 extends over 14 amino acids. Trimming left V 3 bases short and J 4 bases short, with 12 bases between. CDR3 nucleotide sequence: TGTGCCAGCAGTTTGGGGGCTATGAGCACTGAAGCTTTCTTT. Residues: CASSLGAMSTEAFF.

In its sample, this clonotype was seen many times. The chain links TRBV6-6 to TRBJ2-3; TRBD2 agrees at 12 bases. The CDR3 has 21 residues. The junction had 17 bases not matched to a gene; V was cut back by 2 bases and J by 2 bases. Germline V gene sequence: CDR1 MNHNY, CDR2 SVGAGI (reference sequence). The CDR3: CASSYPTSGRNSGVNTDTQYF. The CDR3 bases are TGTGCCAGCAGTTACCCCACTAGCGGGAGGAATTCTGGGGTAAACACAGATACGCAGTATTTT.

This clonotype has just a few counts. The chain uses TRBV7-9 and TRBJ1-6; 8 bases are a match to TRBD1. The CDR3 extends over 14 amino acids. Trimming at V came to 1 base and at J to 8 bases, leaving 1 base not matched to a gene. Per germline, CDR1 SEHNR and CDR2 FQNEAQ (reference sequence). CDR3 in amino acids: CASSLGRGHSPLHF. CDR3 bases: TGTGCCAGCAGCTTAGGCAGGGGGCATTCACCCCTCCACTTT. The full variable domain, with the rest looked up from reference TRBV7-9 and TRBJ1-6, is DTGVSQNPRHKITKRGQNVTFRCDPISEHNRLYWYRQTLGQGPEFLTYFQNEAQLEKSRLLSDRFSAERPKGSFSTLEIQRTEQGDSAMYLCASSLGRGHSPLHFGNGTRLTVT.

The J gene is TRBJ2-4, the V gene TRBV24-1; D uncertain. V lost 4 bases and J lost 0, with 9 bases in between. Germline loops: CDR1 KGHDR, CDR2 SFDVKD. The CDR3 loop spans 15 amino acids. CDR3 residues: CATSEGSLAKNIQYF. CDR3 sequence (DNA): TGTGCCACCAGTGAGGGGTCCCTAGCCAAAAACATTCAGTACTTC.

The gene calls are TRBV13 and TRBJ1-6; TRBD1 agrees at 12 bases. Losses at the gene ends were 2 bases for V and 7 bases for J; bases not matched to a gene: 6. The germline V gene encodes CDR1 PRHDT and CDR2 FYEKMQ (reference sequence). The CDR3 loop spans 17 amino acids. CDR3 protein: CASSLSGTGGLNSPLHF. The CDR3 bases are TGTGCCAGCAGCTTAAGCGGGACAGGGGGCTTAAATTCACCCCTCCACTTT.

This clonotype was recorded at least ten times. This chain connects TRBV28 to TRBJ2-1; 13 bases line up with TRBD2. After removal of 6 bases from V and 12 bases from J, the junction contained 23 bases not matched to a gene. Germline values: CDR1 MDHEN, CDR2 SYDVKM. This CDR3 contains 19 residues. The chain's CDR3 is CASRGQRTSGSPTYRGQFF. The DNA of the CDR3 is TGTGCCAGCAGGGGACAGCGGACTAGCGGGAGTCCAACCTACAGGGGGCAGTTCTTC.

A remark on this clonotype: A much larger clone differs from this one at a single base, so this may be a read error. The chain recombines TRBV7-2 with TRBJ1-1; D gene unclear. The CDR3 has 14 residues. CDR1 is SGHTA and CDR2 is FQGNSA in the germline V gene. The CDR3: CASSLTSGNTKAFF. The CDR3 DNA sequence: TGTGCCAGCAGCTTAACCTCTGGGAACACTAAAGCTTTCTTT. The full variable domain, completed using reference TRBV7-2 and TRBJ1-1, is GAGVSQSPSNKVTEKGKDVELRCDPISGHTALYWYRQSLGQGLEFLIYFQGNSAPDKSGLPSDRFSAERTGGSVSTLTIQRTQQEDSAVYLCASSLTSGNTKAFFGQGTRLTVV.

Ten or more counts support this clonotype. V usage is TRBV24-1 and J usage is TRBJ2-7, with 9 bases identical to TRBD1. The CDR3 is 15 residues long. The junction had 5 bases not matched to a gene; V was cut back by 2 bases and J by 4 bases. Germline V lookup: CDR1 KGHDR, CDR2 SFDVKD. The CDR3 DNA is TGTGCCACCAGTGATTCCGGGACAGGGAGTTACGAGCAGTACTTC. Its protein product is CATSDSGTGSYEQYF.

At least ten counts were recorded for this clonotype. The chain recombines TRBV7-9 with TRBJ1-2; D might be TRBD1 (5 bases). CDR1 and CDR2 from the germline V gene are SEHNR and FQNEAQ (reference sequence). V gave up 3 bases and J gave up 5 bases, with 19 bases separating them. The CDR3 extends over 16 amino acids. The CDR3 DNA follows: TGTGCCAGCAGCTTCGGAGGGACGAAAGTTCTTTATGGCTACACCTTC. It translates to CASSFGGTKVLYGYTF. The complete variable domain, with remaining parts taken from reference TRBV7-9 and TRBJ1-2, reads DTGVSQNPRHKITKRGQNVTFRCDPISEHNRLYWYRQTLGQGPEFLTYFQNEAQLEKSRLLSDRFSAERPKGSFSTLEIQRTEQGDSAMYLCASSFGGTKVLYGYTFGSGTRLTVV.

Concerning this clonotype: With a much larger clone just one base away, this may be a read error. The chain employs TRBV20-1 and TRBJ1-2, with 8 bases aligning to TRBD1. The CDR3 loop spans 15 amino acids. The germline V gene has CDR1 DFQATT and CDR2 SNEGSKA (reference sequence). Here the CDR3 reads CSARRTGGTNYDYTF. In DNA, the CDR3 is TGCAGTGCTAGAAGAACAGGGGGGACTAACTATGACTACACCTTC.

This clonotype was detected many times. The CDR3 loop reads CASSLFAGGENTEAFF. DNA for the CDR3: TGTGCCAGCAGTTTATTCGCAGGGGGGGAGAACACTGAAGCTTTCTTT. V is TRBV28 and J is TRBJ1-1; 7 bases map to TRBD1. Unmatched junction bases numbered 6, after V lost 1 base and J lost 1 base. The CDR3 covers 16 residues. Germline CDR1 reads MDHEN; CDR2 reads SYDVKM.

This clonotype was detected many times. V and J are TRBV3-1 and TRBJ2-7, with D maybe TRBD2 (6 bases). This CDR3 contains 13 residues. Germline CDR1 reads LGHDT; CDR2 reads YNNKEL (reference sequence). V was shortened by 2 bases and J by 2 bases, with 7 bases between the two germline ends. CDR3 nucleotides: TGTGCCAGCAGCCAAACGGGGGCCTACGAGCAGTACTTC. It is translated as CASSQTGAYEQYF.

Ten or more counts support this clonotype. The chain carries TRBV20-1 and TRBJ2-1, with 13 positions matching TRBD2. The J segment lost 9 bases and the V segment lost 2 bases, leaving 7 bases of the junction unmatched. Germline CDR1 and CDR2: DFQATT and SNEGSKA (reference sequence). This CDR3 is built from 15 residues. The CDR3 loop reads CSARKGLAGDGEQFF. In DNA form, the CDR3 reads TGCAGTGCTAGAAAAGGACTAGCGGGAGATGGTGAGCAGTTCTTC.

The chain has TRBV7-9 and TRBJ1-2, with TRBD1 as a possible D gene (5 bases). Germline CDR1 and CDR2: SEHNR and FQNEAQ (reference sequence). V was pared by 6 bases and J by 4 bases, with 15 bases between. The CDR3 is 14 amino acids. CDR3 nucleotides: TGTGCCAGCAGTATTCCAGGGAGGGGCTATGGCTACACCTTC. As protein: CASSIPGRGYGYTF.